The clone carrying this T cell receptor beta chain was picked up a small number of times. This sample was taken from a study of regulatory T cells in long-lasting Graves disease. Arm-PCR of CDR3 regions and iRepertoire HTBI primers were used to build TCR beta libraries. As handled by the study authors: The identification of approximately 62 TRBV and roughly 14 TRBJ segments was made across samples. Each CDR3 protein gets one entry after TCRdb re-called the multiplex PCR reads with MiXCR. V and J calls and clone size were set by TCRdb, not the authors. Of approximately 390,000 distinct CDR3 sequences in the sample, under 20% are singletons; the top ten hold around 20%. The time point: newly diagnosed GD, antithyroid drugs for less than 3 months. TCR sequences were obtained from RNA taken from PBMCs. American Thyroid Association guidelines were used to diagnose Graves' disease. This sample also belongs to another study, concerning T cells in Graves' hyperthyroidism and ophthalmopathy.

The source is a woman under 30 with Graves disease. This specimen was peripheral blood mononuclear cells (PBMCs), taken at new diagnosis, from a patient treated with antithyroid drugs.

The DNA for the CDR3 is TGCAGTGTCCCGGGTAGGACTAGCGGGCCTCACTACGAGCAGTACTTC. This encodes CSVPGRTSGPHYEQYF. The genes are TRBV20-1 and TRBJ2-7; TRBD2 agrees at 11 bases. After removal of 7 bases from V and 3 bases from J, the junction contained 14 bases not matched to a gene. Germline assignment: CDR1 DFQATT and CDR2 SNEGSKA (reference sequence). This CDR3 has 16 residues.